The next 24 T cell receptor beta chains were all read from a single sample in a study of identical twins. TCRdb used MiXCR to reprocess the 5' RACE reads, holding one entry per CDR3 protein. The table includes around 470,000 distinct CDR3 sequences, 11% to 15% detected once. These data were likewise used in another study, on yellow fever vaccine responses in identical twins.

Sample: CD4+ T cells sorted from blood. All receptors derive from a woman aged 18-29 years in good health.

V is TRBV14 and J is TRBJ2-3; D perhaps matches TRBD2 (7 bases). Trimming pared 3 bases from V and 5 bases from J, leaving 21 bases between. Germline CDR1 is SGHDN and CDR2 is FVKESK. The CDR3 runs 17 residues. The CDR3 sequence: CASSHGAFGGARDTQYF. CDR3 DNA sequence: TGTGCCAGCAGCCATGGTGCCTTTGGGGGGGCCAGAGATACGCAGTATTTT.

This clonotype came up a few times. The rearrangement joins TRBV5-1 to TRBJ2-1; 7 nucleotides line up with TRBD1. J lost 2 bases, V lost 0 bases, and 2 bases had no gene match. The length of the CDR3 is 15 residues. Germline CDR1 reads SGHRS; CDR2 reads YFSETQ. The CDR3 spells CASSLGGGPYNEQFF. In DNA, the CDR3 is TGCGCCAGCAGCTTGGGAGGGGGCCCCTACAATGAGCAGTTCTTC.

This clonotype was recorded a few times. This chain joins TRBV11-3 and TRBJ2-5, with TRBD1 as a possible D gene (6 bases). The CDR3 runs to 14 residues. Germline V gives CDR1 SGHNT, CDR2 YENEEA. Trimming removed 5 bases from V and 0 bases from J, with 10 bases in between. The CDR3 spells CASSHRANQETQYF. The CDR3, as DNA: TGTGCCAGCAGCCACAGGGCAAACCAAGAGACCCAGTACTTC.

In the case of this clonotype: An end of the junction differs from the germline gene, which may be a read error. The CDR3 loop reads CASNQSRESHEQFF. Written as DNA, the CDR3 is TGTGCCAGCAACCAATCTCGTGAAAGCCATGAGCAGTTCTTC. This chain connects TRBV3-1 to TRBJ2-1, with D hard to call. Germline loops: CDR1 LGHDT, CDR2 YNNKEL (reference sequence). The CDR3 consists of 14 residues.

The chain recombines TRBV7-9 with TRBJ2-4; 10 bases map to TRBD1. This CDR3 contains 16 residues. Trimming at V came to 5 bases and at J to 5 bases, leaving 9 bases not matched to a gene. Germline CDR1 is SEHNR and CDR2 is FQNEAQ (reference sequence). The chain's CDR3 is CASSPITGQGENIQYF. CDR3 bases: TGTGCCAGCAGCCCAATAACAGGACAGGGGGAAAACATTCAGTACTTC. The full variable domain, in which reference TRBV7-9 and TRBJ2-4 provide the parts outside the CDR3, is DTGVSQNPRHKITKRGQNVTFRCDPISEHNRLYWYRQTLGQGPEFLTYFQNEAQLEKSRLLSDRFSAERPKGSFSTLEIQRTEQGDSAMYLCASSPITGQGENIQYFGAGTRLSVL.

The chain has TRBV7-9 and TRBJ1-1, with TRBD1 identical over 8 bases. Germline CDR1 is SEHNR and CDR2 is FQNEAQ (reference sequence). The CDR3 runs to 13 residues. J lost 3 bases, V lost 8 bases, and 5 bases had no gene match. CDR3 amino acids: CASQPGQDTEAFF. DNA of the CDR3: TGTGCCAGCCAACCGGGACAGGACACTGAAGCTTTCTTT.

V usage is TRBV7-2 and J usage is TRBJ1-1; weak D call: TRBD1 (6 bases). The V gene's germline CDR1 is SGHTA and CDR2 FQGNSA. The V and J ends lost 5 bases and 5 bases respectively, with 18 bases between them. This CDR3 has 15 residues. CDR3 sequence reads: CASSPRTAPGTEAFF. The CDR3 nucleotides read TGTGCCAGCAGCCCCCGGACAGCCCCGGGGACTGAAGCTTTCTTT. Full variable domain (rest looked up from reference TRBV7-2 and TRBJ1-1): GAGVSQSPSNKVTEKGKDVELRCDPISGHTALYWYRQSLGQGLEFLIYFQGNSAPDKSGLPSDRFSAERTGGSVSTLTIQRTQQEDSAVYLCASSPRTAPGTEAFFGQGTRLTVV.

This clonotype was seen only a few times. This chain uses TRBV9 with TRBJ2-1, with 12 nucleotides matching TRBD1. After removal of 6 bases from V and 10 bases from J, the junction contained 23 bases not matched to a gene. The CDR3 loop spans 19 amino acids. The germline gives CDR1 SGDLS, CDR2 YYNGEE. Here the CDR3 DNA reads TGTGCCAGCACCTCCGGGGGACAGGGGGCGCGAAGTTTTCTAAACGAGCAGTTCTTC. Amino acids: CASTSGGQGARSFLNEQFF.

This chain connects TRBV28 to TRBJ2-1; TRBD2 aligns across 10 bases. Germline-derived CDR1 and CDR2 are MDHEN and SYDVKM. V shed 6 bases, J shed 5 bases, and the junction held 10 bases outside the gene matches. The CDR3 runs to 16 residues. The CDR3 loop reads CASRHRASGGNNEQFF. The CDR3 DNA is TGTGCCAGCAGACATCGAGCTAGCGGGGGTAACAATGAGCAGTTCTTC.

This clonotype was observed at least ten times. A read error may produce the germline difference seen at one junction end. The chain has TRBV4-2 and TRBJ2-3; 7 bases fit TRBD2. From germline, CDR1 is LGHNA and CDR2 YNFKEQ. This CDR3 region has 13 residues. CDR3 protein: CASSQAGTDTQYF. CDR3 bases: TGTGCCAGCAGTCAAGCGGGGACAGATACGCAGTATTTT.

This clonotype has more than one count but fewer than ten. The rearrangement uses TRBV20-1 and TRBJ2-3; the D gene is possibly TRBD1 (6 bases). Germline V gene data show CDR1 as DFQATT and CDR2 as SNEGSKA (reference sequence). The germline V and J ends were trimmed by 3 bases and 1 base, with 17 bases remaining between them. The CDR3 covers 16 residues. As DNA, the CDR3 is TGCAGTGCTAGCGATTCCGGACAGATCGGCACAGATACGCAGTATTTT. Its translation is CSASDSGQIGTDTQYF.

This clonotype was counted between two and nine times. The CDR3 region is CASSLGTSGRSHEQYF. The CDR3, as DNA: TGTGCCAGCAGCTTAGGGACTAGCGGGAGATCGCACGAGCAGTACTTC. This chain joins TRBV7-2 and TRBJ2-7, with 13 bases that match TRBD2. Germline values: CDR1 SGHTA, CDR2 FQGNSA. The CDR3 length is 16 residues. Trimming at V came to 1 base and at J to 5 bases, leaving 5 bases not matched to a gene.

The V call is TRBV7-2, the J call TRBJ2-5, with TRBD2 identical over 14 bases. Per germline, CDR1 SGHTA and CDR2 FQGNSA. The CDR3 runs to 17 residues. The V and J ends lost 1 base and 5 bases, in that order; junction bases with no gene match: 6. The CDR3 nucleotides are TGTGCCAGCAGCTTAGGCGGGACTAGCGGGAGCGGGGAGACCCAGTACTTC. Amino acid sequence: CASSLGGTSGSGETQYF. Combining the CDR3 with reference TRBV7-2 and TRBJ2-5 gives the whole variable domain GAGVSQSPSNKVTEKGKDVELRCDPISGHTALYWYRQSLGQGLEFLIYFQGNSAPDKSGLPSDRFSAERTGGSVSTLTIQRTQQEDSAVYLCASSLGGTSGSGETQYFGPGTRLLVL.

This clonotype was counted only a few times. The chain links TRBV2 to TRBJ2-7; the D gene is possibly TRBD2 (6 bases). Germline CDR1 and CDR2: SNHLY and FYNNEI. The CDR3 is 14 amino acids. V lost 9 bases and J lost 0, with 15 bases in between. CDR3 sequence reads: CASLSGSGSYEQYF. CDR3 nucleotides: TGTGCCAGTCTAAGCGGGTCGGGCTCCTACGAGCAGTACTTC.

The J gene is TRBJ2-1, the V gene TRBV28; 7 positions agree with TRBD1. Germline V CDR1 and CDR2: MDHEN, SYDVKM. CDR3 size: 15 residues. V dropped 5 bases and J dropped 15; count of bases not matched to a gene: 19. The CDR3, as DNA: TGTGCCAGCAGTCCACAAACAGGGGCGATCCCCGCTCCGTTCTTC. Amino acids: CASSPQTGAIPAPFF.

CDR3 loop: CASPTAKTGLPTDTQYF. CDR3 DNA: TGTGCCAGCCCCACGGCCAAAACAGGTCTCCCCACAGATACGCAGTATTTT. The genes are TRBV5-6 and TRBJ2-3; a possible D gene is TRBD1 (5 bases). This CDR3 comprises 17 residues. Germline-derived CDR1 and CDR2 are SGHDT and YYEEEE. V dropped 7 bases and J dropped 2 bases, with 23 bases sitting between them.

The chain has TRBV30 and TRBJ2-7; D is undetermined. This CDR3 contains 11 residues. Trimming cost V 8 bases and J 5 bases, with 13 bases left between them. Germline V CDR1 and CDR2: GTSNPN, SVGIG (reference sequence). DNA for the CDR3: TGTGCCCGTAGTAAAGGGAACGAGCAGTACTTC. Its protein product is CARSKGNEQYF. The entire variable domain, with the rest obtained from reference TRBV30 and TRBJ2-7, is as follows: SQTIHQWPATLVQPVGSPLSLECTVEGTSNPNLYWYRQAAGRGLQLLFYSVGIGQISSEVPQNLSASRPQDRQFILSSKKLLLSDSGFYLCARSKGNEQYFGPGTRLTVT.

The chain carries TRBV7-9 and TRBJ1-4, with a tentative D call TRBD1 (5 bases). V was shortened by 1 base and J by 12 bases, with 15 bases between the two germline ends. The CDR3 totals 14 residues. Germline V CDR1 and CDR2: SEHNR, FQNEAQ (reference sequence). In DNA form, the CDR3 reads TGTGCCAGCAGCTTAGAACTTGCAGGGCCCCAACTGTTTTTT. Protein sequence: CASSLELAGPQLFF.

The V gene is TRBV19, the J gene TRBJ2-7, with D hard to call. The CDR3 totals 14 residues. V was shortened by 7 bases and J by 2 bases, with 15 bases between the two germline ends. Germline-derived CDR1 and CDR2 are LNHDA and SQIVND (reference sequence). The chain's CDR3 is CASTLDTRPYEQYF. Here the CDR3 DNA reads TGTGCCAGTACCCTTGACACAAGACCCTACGAGCAGTACTTC.

As concerns this clonotype: The junction and the germline gene differ at one end; a read error may be behind it. The rearrangement uses TRBV7-7 and TRBJ2-3; D is ambiguous. Germline-derived CDR1 and CDR2 are SSHAT and FNYEAQ (reference sequence). The CDR3 spans 13 residues. CDR3 nucleotide sequence: TGTGCTAGCAGCTTTTATTCTGCGGATACGCAGTATTTT. It codes for CASSFYSADTQYF.

This chain uses TRBV7-2 with TRBJ1-2; 10 bases are a match to TRBD1. The CDR3 extends over 15 amino acids. Germline lookup yields CDR1 SGHTA and CDR2 FQGNSA. V lost 5 bases, J lost 7 bases, and 10 bases stayed unmatched. The CDR3 DNA reads TGTGCCAGCAGCCTACAGACGGGACAGGGGAGTGGCTACACCTTC. This encodes CASSLQTGQGSGYTF.

The chain uses TRBV15 and TRBJ1-1; D possibly corresponds to TRBD1 (6 bases). The germline V gene encodes CDR1 LNHNV and CDR2 YYDKDF (reference sequence). V lost 0 bases, J lost 9 bases, and 11 bases lay in between. CDR3 length equals 13 residues. CDR3 amino acids: CATSRDRWGQAFF. CDR3 sequence (DNA): TGTGCCACCAGCAGAGATCGGTGGGGGCAAGCTTTCTTT. Filled out from reference TRBV15 and TRBJ1-1, the complete variable domain reads DAMVIQNPRYQVTQFGKPVTLSCSQTLNHNVMYWYQQKSSQAPKLLFHYYDKDFNNEADTPDNFQSRRPNTSFCFLDIRSPGLGDTAMYLCATSRDRWGQAFFGQGTRLTVV.

This clonotype was picked up many times. The chain recombines TRBV10-3 with TRBJ1-5; D is unclear. Per germline, CDR1 ENHRY and CDR2 SYGVKD. The CDR3 sequence is 12 residues long. Trimming pared 4 bases from V and 3 bases from J, leaving 4 bases between. The CDR3 sequence is CAISGTNQPQHF. The CDR3 region has the DNA TGTGCCATCAGTGGGACCAATCAGCCCCAGCATTTT.

This clonotype was found a few times. V and J are TRBV12-3 or TRBV12-4 and TRBJ1-5; possibly TRBD1 for D (6 bases). Trimming shortened V by 3 bases and J by 5 bases, and 11 bases separated the two germline ends. This CDR3 is 14 amino acids long. The CDR3 spells CASSFNREHQPQHF. CDR3 bases: TGTGCCAGCAGTTTCAACAGGGAACATCAGCCCCAGCATTTT.